This T cell receptor (beta chain) was sequenced during a study of blood T cell repertoires in COVID-19. The ends lost 9 bases at V and 5 bases at J; junction bases unmatched: 11. Germline values: CDR1 LNHDA, CDR2 SQIVND (reference sequence). The CDR3 is 14 amino acids. TCRdb's table, derived via immunoSEQ multiplex PCR, lists solely in-frame clones and lacks some. The sample lists approximately 110,000 clones; roughly 80% were seen once. This clone occurred a few times. The rearrangement uses TRBV19 and TRBJ1-1; 8 bases align to TRBD1. This TCR was recovered from a man between 65 and 85 years old with active or convalescent COVID-19. The sequencing input was peripheral blood. The CDR3 is CASSFRGRGTEAFF. DNA for the CDR3: TGTGCCAGCAGCTTCAGGGGGCGCGGTACTGAAGCTTTCTTT.